These T cell receptor beta chains were read from a single sample in a study of CD8+ T cells in alopecia areata. Profiled with immunoSEQ multiplex PCR; TCRdb holds only in-frame clones, not every one. The table has 120,000 to 150,000 clones, less than 65% seen once. The sample comprised CD8+ T cells sorted from blood. Receptors were obtained from a human donor in good health. CDR3s include the opening cysteine and the closing phenylalanine or tryptophan. The D gene is left open where the match is weak. Clone size, where shown, is once, few, many, or a class for clones that have expanded.

>-|-|TRBJ2-5|TRBV7-9
CASSQKGGYGTQYF
TGCGCCAGCAGCCAAAAGGGGGGATACGGGACCCAGTACTTC
>-|-|TRBJ2-5|TRBV27
CASSPLPWSAGMETQYF
TGTGCCAGCAGTCCCCTTCCTTGGTCTGCGGGCATGGAGACCCAGTACTTC
>once|-|TRBJ1-2|TRBV29-1
CSVASPDDGYTF
TGCAGCGTTGCTTCCCCCGACGACGGCTACACCTTC
>once|TRBD1|TRBJ2-7|TRBV4-1
CASSQGTGYEQYF
TGCGCCAGCAGCCAAGGGACAGGTTACGAGCAGTACTTC
>-|-|TRBJ2-7|TRBV6-1
CASEISGAVGEQYF
TGCGCCAGCGAAATAAGCGGAGCGGTGGGCGAGCAGTACTTC
>-|TRBD1|TRBJ2-3|TRBV28
CATRDRVGTDTQYF
TGTGCCACCCGGGACAGGGTTGGGACAGATACGCAGTATTTT
>once|-|TRBJ1-1|TRBV30
CAWTSTWGAPEAFF
TGTGCCTGGACCTCTACTTGGGGTGCCCCTGAAGCTTTCTTT
>-|-|TRBJ2-1|TRBV7-9
CASSLAATEQFF
TGTGCCAGCAGCTTAGCCGCGACTGAGCAGTTCTTC
>-|TRBD1|TRBJ2-7|TRBV25-1
CASSSDRANEQYF
TGTGCCAGCAGTTCCGACAGGGCCAACGAGCAGTACTTC
>-|-|TRBJ2-1|TRBV19
CASTPLWAGSSSYNEQFF
TGTGCCAGTACTCCACTCTGGGCGGGCAGTAGCTCCTACAATGAGCAGTTCTTC